This T cell receptor (beta chain) was recorded in a study of cytomegalovirus exposure and HLA in healthy donors. Of note for this clone: The antigen is unknown.

Broader study findings: In a later analysis, HLA-associated TCR beta chains were more clonally expanded than equally common others.

Use of 60 Vbeta and 13 Jbeta primers characterized the PCR. Measured with immunoSEQ multiplex PCR; TCRdb has only the in-frame clones, and not every one. The table records about 160,000 clones, under 85% of them present only once. The sample taken for sequencing was PBMCs. The TCR sequence derives from a woman in her 30s in good health and CMV-seronegative.

CDR3 residues: CASSLQGHTVYEQYF. The CDR3 DNA follows: TGTGCCAGCAGCTTACAGGGGCACACCGTGTACGAGCAGTACTTC. J is TRBJ2-7 and V is TRBV7-9; possible D gene TRBD1, 6 bases. Germline V CDR1 and CDR2: SEHNR, FQNEAQ (reference sequence). The CDR3 extends over 15 amino acids. V was trimmed by 2 bases and J by 4 bases, leaving 15 bases between them.